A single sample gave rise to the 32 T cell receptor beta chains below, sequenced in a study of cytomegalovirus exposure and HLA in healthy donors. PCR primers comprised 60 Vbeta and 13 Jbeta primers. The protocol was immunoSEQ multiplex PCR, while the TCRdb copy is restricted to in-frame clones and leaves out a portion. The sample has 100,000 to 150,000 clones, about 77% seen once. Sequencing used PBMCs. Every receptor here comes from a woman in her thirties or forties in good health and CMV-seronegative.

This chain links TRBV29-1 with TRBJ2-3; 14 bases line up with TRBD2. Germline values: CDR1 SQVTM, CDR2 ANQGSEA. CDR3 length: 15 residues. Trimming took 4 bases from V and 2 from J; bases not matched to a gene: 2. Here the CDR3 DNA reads TGCAGCGTTGGACTAGCGGGGGGGGCCACAGATACGCAGTATTTT. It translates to CSVGLAGGATDTQYF.

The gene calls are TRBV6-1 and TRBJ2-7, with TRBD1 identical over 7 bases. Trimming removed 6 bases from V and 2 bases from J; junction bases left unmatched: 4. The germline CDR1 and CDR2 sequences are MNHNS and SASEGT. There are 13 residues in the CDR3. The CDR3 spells CASRVQGPYEQYF. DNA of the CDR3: TGTGCCAGCAGGGTACAGGGGCCCTACGAGCAGTACTTC.

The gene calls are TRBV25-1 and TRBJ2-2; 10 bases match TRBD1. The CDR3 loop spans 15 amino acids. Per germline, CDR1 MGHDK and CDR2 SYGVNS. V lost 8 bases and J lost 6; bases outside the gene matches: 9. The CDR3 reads CASGGQGLAAGELFF. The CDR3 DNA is TGTGCCAGCGGGGGACAGGGGTTGGCCGCCGGGGAGCTGTTTTTT.

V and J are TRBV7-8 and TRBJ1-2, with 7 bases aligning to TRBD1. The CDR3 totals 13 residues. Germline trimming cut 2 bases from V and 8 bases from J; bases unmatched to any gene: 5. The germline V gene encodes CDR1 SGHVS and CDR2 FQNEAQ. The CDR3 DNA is TGTGCCAGCAGCTTAACAGGGGCGGGCGGCTACACCTTC. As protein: CASSLTGAGGYTF. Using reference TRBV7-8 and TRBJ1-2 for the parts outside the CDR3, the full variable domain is GAGVSQSPRYKVAKRGQDVALRCDPISGHVSLFWYQQALGQGPEFLTYFQNEAQLDKSGLPSDRFFAERPEGSVSTLKIQRTQQEDSAVYLCASSLTGAGGYTFGSGTRLTVV.

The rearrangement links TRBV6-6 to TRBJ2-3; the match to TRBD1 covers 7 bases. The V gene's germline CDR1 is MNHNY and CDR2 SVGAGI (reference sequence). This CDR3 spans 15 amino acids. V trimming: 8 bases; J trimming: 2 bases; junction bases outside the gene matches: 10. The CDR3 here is CASLRTGGPTDTQYF. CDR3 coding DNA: TGTGCCAGCCTACGGACAGGAGGACCCACAGATACGCAGTATTTT.

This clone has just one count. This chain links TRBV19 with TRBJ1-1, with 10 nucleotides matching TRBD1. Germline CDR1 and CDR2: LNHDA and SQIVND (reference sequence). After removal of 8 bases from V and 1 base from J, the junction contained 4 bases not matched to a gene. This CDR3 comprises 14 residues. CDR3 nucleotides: TGTGCCAGTCGGACAGGGGGAACGAACACTGAAGCTTTCTTT. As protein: CASRTGGTNTEAFF. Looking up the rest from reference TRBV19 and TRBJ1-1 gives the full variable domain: DGGITQSPKYLFRKEGQNVTLSCEQNLNHDAMYWYRQDPGQGLRLIYYSQIVNDFQKGDIAEGYSVSREKKESFPLTVTSAQKNPTAFYLCASRTGGTNTEAFFGQGTRLTVV.

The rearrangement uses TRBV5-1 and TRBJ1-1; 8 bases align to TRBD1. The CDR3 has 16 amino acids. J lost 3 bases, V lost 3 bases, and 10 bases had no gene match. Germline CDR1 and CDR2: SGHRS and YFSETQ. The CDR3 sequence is CASSSGQGGYDTEAFF. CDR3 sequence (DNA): TGCGCCAGCAGCTCTGGACAGGGTGGGTACGACACTGAAGCTTTCTTT.

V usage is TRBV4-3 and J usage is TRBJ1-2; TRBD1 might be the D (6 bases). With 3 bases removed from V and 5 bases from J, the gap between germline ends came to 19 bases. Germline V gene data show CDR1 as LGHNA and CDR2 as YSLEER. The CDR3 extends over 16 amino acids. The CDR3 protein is CASSHSLTGTPYGYTF. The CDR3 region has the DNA TGCGCCAGCAGCCATTCTCTGACCGGGACACCGTATGGCTACACCTTC.

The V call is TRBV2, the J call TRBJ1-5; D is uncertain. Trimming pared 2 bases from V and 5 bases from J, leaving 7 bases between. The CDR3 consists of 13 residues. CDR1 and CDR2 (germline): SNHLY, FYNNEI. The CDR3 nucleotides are TGTGCCAGCAGTGAATCACTATATCAGCCCCAGCATTTT. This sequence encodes CASSESLYQPQHF.

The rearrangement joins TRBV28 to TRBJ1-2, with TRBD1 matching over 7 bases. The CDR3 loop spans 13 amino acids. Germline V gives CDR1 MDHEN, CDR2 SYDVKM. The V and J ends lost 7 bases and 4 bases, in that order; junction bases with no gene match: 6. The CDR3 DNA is TGTGCCAGCACTTACCGGGACAGCTATGGCTACACCTTC. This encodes CASTYRDSYGYTF.

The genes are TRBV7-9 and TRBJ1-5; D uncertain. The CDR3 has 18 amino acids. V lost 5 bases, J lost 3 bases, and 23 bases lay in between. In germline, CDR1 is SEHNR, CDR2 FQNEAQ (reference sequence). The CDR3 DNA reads TGTGCCAGCAGCCCAACCCCAGGCGGAGGCAGAAACAATCAGCCCCAGCATTTT. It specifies CASSPTPGGGRNNQPQHF.

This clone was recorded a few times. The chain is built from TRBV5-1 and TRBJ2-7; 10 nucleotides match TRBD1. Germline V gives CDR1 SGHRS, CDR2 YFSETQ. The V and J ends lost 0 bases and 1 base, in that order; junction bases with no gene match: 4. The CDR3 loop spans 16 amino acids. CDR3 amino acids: CASSLGDRGRSYEQYF. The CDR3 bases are TGCGCCAGCAGCTTGGGGGACAGGGGACGGTCCTACGAGCAGTACTTC.

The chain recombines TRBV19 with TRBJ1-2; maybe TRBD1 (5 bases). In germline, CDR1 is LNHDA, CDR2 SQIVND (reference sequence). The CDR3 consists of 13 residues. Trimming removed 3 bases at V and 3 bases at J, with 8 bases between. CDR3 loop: CASSIRVDYGYTF. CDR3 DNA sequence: TGTGCCAGTAGTATCAGGGTGGACTATGGCTACACCTTC. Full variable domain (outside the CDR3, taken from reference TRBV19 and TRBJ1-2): DGGITQSPKYLFRKEGQNVTLSCEQNLNHDAMYWYRQDPGQGLRLIYYSQIVNDFQKGDIAEGYSVSREKKESFPLTVTSAQKNPTAFYLCASSIRVDYGYTFGSGTRLTVV.

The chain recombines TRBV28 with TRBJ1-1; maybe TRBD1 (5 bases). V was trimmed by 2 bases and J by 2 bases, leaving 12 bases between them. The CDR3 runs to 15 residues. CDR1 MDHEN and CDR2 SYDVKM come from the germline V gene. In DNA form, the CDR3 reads TGTGCCAGCAGTTTAGTGGTTCAGGGTAACACTGAAGCTTTCTTT. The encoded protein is CASSLVVQGNTEAFF.

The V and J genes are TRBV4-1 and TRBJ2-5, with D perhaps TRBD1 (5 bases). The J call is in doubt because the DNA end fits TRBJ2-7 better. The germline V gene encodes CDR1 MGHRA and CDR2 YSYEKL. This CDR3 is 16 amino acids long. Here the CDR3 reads CASSQDETGPPYEQYF. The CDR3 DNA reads TGCGCCAGCAGCCAAGATGAAACAGGTCCACCCTACGAGCAGTACTTC.

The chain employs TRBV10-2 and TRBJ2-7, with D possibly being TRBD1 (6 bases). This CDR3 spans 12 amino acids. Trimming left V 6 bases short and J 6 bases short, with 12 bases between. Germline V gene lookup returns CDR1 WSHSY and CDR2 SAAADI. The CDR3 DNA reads TGCGCCAGCAGCATACAGGGATCCGAGCAGTACTTC. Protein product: CASSIQGSEQYF.

CDR3 region: CASSLGQKALSGYTF. In DNA, the CDR3 is TGTGCCAGCAGCTTGGGACAGAAAGCCCTATCTGGCTACACCTTC. The chain combines TRBV5-6 with TRBJ1-2; a possible D gene is TRBD1 (5 bases). This CDR3 has 15 amino acids. Germline V gene data show CDR1 as SGHDT and CDR2 as YYEEEE. Trimming took 0 bases from V and 7 from J, leaving 16 bases between them.

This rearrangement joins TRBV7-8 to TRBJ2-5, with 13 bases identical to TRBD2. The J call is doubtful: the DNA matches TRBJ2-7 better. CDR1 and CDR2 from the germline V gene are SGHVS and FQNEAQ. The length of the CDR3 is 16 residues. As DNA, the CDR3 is TGTGCCAGCAGCCTGTTGGGACTAGCGGGGAGCTACGAGCAGTACTTC. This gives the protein CASSLLGLAGSYEQYF.

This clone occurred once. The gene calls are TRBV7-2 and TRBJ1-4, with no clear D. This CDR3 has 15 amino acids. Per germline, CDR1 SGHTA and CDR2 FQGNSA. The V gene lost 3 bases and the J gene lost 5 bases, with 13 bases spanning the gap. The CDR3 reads CASSFRGRENEKLFF. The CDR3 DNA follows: TGTGCCAGCAGCTTTAGAGGCAGAGAGAATGAAAAACTGTTTTTT.

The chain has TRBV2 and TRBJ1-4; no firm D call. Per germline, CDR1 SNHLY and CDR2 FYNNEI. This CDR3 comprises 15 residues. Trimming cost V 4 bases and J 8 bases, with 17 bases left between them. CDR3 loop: CASSGEGAVREKLFF. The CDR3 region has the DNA TGTGCCAGCAGTGGAGAGGGTGCGGTTAGGGAAAAACTGTTTTTT.

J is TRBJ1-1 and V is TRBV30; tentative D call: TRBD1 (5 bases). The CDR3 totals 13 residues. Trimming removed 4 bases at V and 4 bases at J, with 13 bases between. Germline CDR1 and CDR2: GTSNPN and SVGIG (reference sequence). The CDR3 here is CAWIFFQGTEAFF. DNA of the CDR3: TGTGCCTGGATCTTCTTCCAGGGCACTGAAGCTTTCTTT.

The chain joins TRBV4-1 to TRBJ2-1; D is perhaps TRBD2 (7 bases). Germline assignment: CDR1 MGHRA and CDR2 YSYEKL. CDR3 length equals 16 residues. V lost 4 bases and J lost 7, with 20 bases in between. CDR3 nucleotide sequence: TGCGCCAGCAGCCCCTTTTCCGGGGGGCGGGGGAATGAGCAGTTCTTC. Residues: CASSPFSGGRGNEQFF.

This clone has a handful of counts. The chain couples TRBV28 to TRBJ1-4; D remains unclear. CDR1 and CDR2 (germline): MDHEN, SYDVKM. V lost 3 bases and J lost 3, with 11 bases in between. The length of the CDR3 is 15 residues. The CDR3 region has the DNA TGTGCCAGCAGTTTGTGGAGGGTGTCTAATGAAAAACTGTTTTTT. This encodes CASSLWRVSNEKLFF. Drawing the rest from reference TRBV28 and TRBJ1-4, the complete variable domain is DVKVTQSSRYLVKRTGEKVFLECVQDMDHENMFWYRQDPGLGLRLIYFSYDVKMKEKGDIPEGYSVSREKKERFSLILESASTNQTSMYLCASSLWRVSNEKLFFGSGTQLSVL.

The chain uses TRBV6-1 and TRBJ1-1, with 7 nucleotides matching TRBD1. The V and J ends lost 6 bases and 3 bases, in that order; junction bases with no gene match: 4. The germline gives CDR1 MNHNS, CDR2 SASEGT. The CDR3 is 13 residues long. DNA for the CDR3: TGTGCCAGCAGCGCCACAGGGGACACTGAAGCTTTCTTT. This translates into CASSATGDTEAFF.

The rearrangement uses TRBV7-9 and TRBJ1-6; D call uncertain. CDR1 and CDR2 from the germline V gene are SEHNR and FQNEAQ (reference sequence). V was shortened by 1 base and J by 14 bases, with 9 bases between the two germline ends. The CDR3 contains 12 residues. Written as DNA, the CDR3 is TGTGCCAGCAGCTTAGAATTGGAGACCCTCCACTTT. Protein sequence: CASSLELETLHF.

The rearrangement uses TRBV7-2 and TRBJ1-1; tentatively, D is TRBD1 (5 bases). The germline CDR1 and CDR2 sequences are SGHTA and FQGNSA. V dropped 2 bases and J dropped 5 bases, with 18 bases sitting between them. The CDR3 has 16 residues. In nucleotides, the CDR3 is TGTGCCAGCAGCTTAAGAATGGGGGAGGGTAGGACTGAAGCTTTCTTT. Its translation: CASSLRMGEGRTEAFF.

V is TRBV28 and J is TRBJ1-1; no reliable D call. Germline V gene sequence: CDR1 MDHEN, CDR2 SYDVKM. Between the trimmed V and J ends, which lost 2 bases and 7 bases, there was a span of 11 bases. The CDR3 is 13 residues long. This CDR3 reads CASSLGRWGEAFF. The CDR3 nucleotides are TGTGCCAGCAGTTTAGGGAGATGGGGTGAAGCTTTCTTT.

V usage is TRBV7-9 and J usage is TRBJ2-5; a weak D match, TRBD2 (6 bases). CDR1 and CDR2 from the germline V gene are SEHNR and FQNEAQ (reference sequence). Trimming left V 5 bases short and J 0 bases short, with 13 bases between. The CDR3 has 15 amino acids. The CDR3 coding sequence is TGTGCCAGCAGCCCCGGAGGGTGGGACCAAGAGACCCAGTACTTC. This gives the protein CASSPGGWDQETQYF.

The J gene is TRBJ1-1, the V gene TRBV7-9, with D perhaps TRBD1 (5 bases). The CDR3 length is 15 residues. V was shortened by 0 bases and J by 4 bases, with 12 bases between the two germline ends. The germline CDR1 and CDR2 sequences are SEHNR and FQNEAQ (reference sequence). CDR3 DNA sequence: TGTGCCAGCAGCTTAGCGACAGCTAGGACCACTGAAGCTTTCTTT. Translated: CASSLATARTTEAFF.

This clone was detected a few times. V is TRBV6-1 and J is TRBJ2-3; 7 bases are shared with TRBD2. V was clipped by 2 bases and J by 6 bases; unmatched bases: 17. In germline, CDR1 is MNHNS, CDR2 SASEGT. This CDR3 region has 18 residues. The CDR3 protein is CASSEIVLWAGEGDTQYF. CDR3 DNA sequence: TGTGCCAGCAGTGAAATTGTCTTGTGGGCGGGGGAGGGGGATACGCAGTATTTT.

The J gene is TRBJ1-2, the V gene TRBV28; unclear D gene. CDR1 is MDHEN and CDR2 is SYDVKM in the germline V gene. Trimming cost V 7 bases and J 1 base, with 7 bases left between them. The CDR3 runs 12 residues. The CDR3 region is CASNTVNYGYTF. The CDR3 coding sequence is TGTGCCAGCAACACAGTTAACTATGGCTACACCTTC.

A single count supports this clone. Here the CDR3 reads CAWRQAFSGNTIYF. The CDR3 nucleotides are TGTGCCTGGAGACAGGCCTTCTCTGGAAACACCATATATTTT. The chain has TRBV30 and TRBJ1-3; possible D gene TRBD1, 5 bases. Germline-derived CDR1 and CDR2 are GTSNPN and SVGIG (reference sequence). Trimming took off 3 bases at V and 0 bases at J, with 9 bases between the two ends. CDR3 length equals 14 residues. The entire variable domain, with the rest obtained from reference TRBV30 and TRBJ1-3, is as follows: SQTIHQWPATLVQPVGSPLSLECTVEGTSNPNLYWYRQAAGRGLQLLFYSVGIGQISSEVPQNLSASRPQDRQFILSSKKLLLSDSGFYLCAWRQAFSGNTIYFGEGSWLTVV.